The 17 T cell receptor beta chains given below trace back to one sample, sequenced in a study of T cell repertoires in cytomegalovirus infection. Via MiXCR, TCRdb re-called the reads, giving one row per CDR3 protein. This sample has approximately 500,000 distinct CDR3 sequences, with about 11% found just once. Sequenced input: PBMCs. Receptors originate from a human donor in good health (CMV status not recorded). Some clones in this sample may be carry-over from other donors' samples.

A word on this clonotype: This may be a read error: a much more frequent sequence differs by one nucleotide. The J gene is TRBJ1-2, the V gene TRBV11-2; D remains unclear. The CDR3 is 14 amino acids. Germline V gene lookup returns CDR1 SGHAT and CDR2 FQNNGV. V gave up 6 bases and J gave up 2 bases, with 13 bases separating them. The CDR3 loop is CASRAPRANYGYTF. CDR3 nucleotide sequence: TGTGCCAGCAGGGCCCCGAGAGCAAACTATGGCTACACCTTC.

This clonotype has only a few counts. The rearrangement links TRBV5-1 to TRBJ1-1; the D is unclear. Germline V lookup: CDR1 SGHRS, CDR2 YFSETQ. Trimming cost V 1 base and J 4 bases, with 14 bases left between them. CDR3 length: 15 residues. The CDR3 DNA is TGCGCCAGCAGCTTGTTTTCGGGGTCCGGCACTGAAGCTTTCTTT. This gives the protein CASSLFSGSGTEAFF.

The chain joins TRBV6-1 to TRBJ2-5; D not resolved. The germline gives CDR1 MNHNS, CDR2 SASEGT. Trimming stripped 7 bases from V and 2 bases from J, with 11 bases between. This CDR3 comprises 13 residues. The DNA of the CDR3 is TGTGCCAGCACTATACTTGCTCAAGAGACCCAGTACTTC. It specifies CASTILAQETQYF.

Ten or more counts support this clonotype. V gene TRBV18 combines with J gene TRBJ2-2; 8 bases are a match to TRBD2. The CDR3 length is 19 residues. Trimming cost V 2 bases and J 1 base; bases outside gene matches: 12. CDR1 KGHSH and CDR2 LQKENI come from the germline V gene. The CDR3 DNA sequence: TGTGCCAGCTCACCAAGATCAGCGGGAGTATCGGGGAACACCGGGGAGCTGTTTTTT. It translates to CASSPRSAGVSGNTGELFF.

V is TRBV15 and J is TRBJ2-4; maybe TRBD2 (5 bases). CDR1 LNHNV and CDR2 YYDKDF come from the germline V gene (reference sequence). The CDR3 sequence is 15 residues long. V dropped 0 bases and J dropped 10 bases, with 16 bases sitting between them. The CDR3, as DNA: TGTGCCACCAGCAGAGATGGTACAGTCCGAGGGATTCAGTACTTC. The encoded protein is CATSRDGTVRGIQYF.

The chain joins TRBV30 to TRBJ2-1; 10 bases align to TRBD2. This CDR3 comprises 15 residues. With V trimmed by 0 bases and J by 3 bases, 2 bases remained unmatched. Germline V gene lookup returns CDR1 GTSNPN and CDR2 SVGIG (reference sequence). CDR3 residues: CAWSVAGGFYNEQFF. The CDR3 nucleotides read TGTGCCTGGAGTGTAGCGGGAGGGTTCTACAATGAGCAGTTCTTC. Supplemented by reference TRBV30 and TRBJ2-1, the full variable domain reads SQTIHQWPATLVQPVGSPLSLECTVEGTSNPNLYWYRQAAGRGLQLLFYSVGIGQISSEVPQNLSASRPQDRQFILSSKKLLLSDSGFYLCAWSVAGGFYNEQFFGPGTRLTVL.

This clonotype was observed at least ten times. The chain joins TRBV7-2 to TRBJ1-6, with D perhaps TRBD1 (5 bases). Germline V lookup: CDR1 SGHTA, CDR2 FQGNSA. Between the trimmed V and J ends, which lost 4 bases and 9 bases, there was a span of 22 bases. The CDR3 sequence is 17 residues long. CDR3 sequence: CASSSPPRALRSSPLHF. The CDR3 DNA sequence: TGTGCCAGCAGCTCGCCCCCCAGGGCACTCAGGAGTTCACCCCTCCACTTT.

In this sample, this clonotype turned up many times. The chain joins TRBV12-3 or TRBV12-4 to TRBJ2-2, with 10 bases identical to TRBD1. This CDR3 contains 16 residues. V was clipped by 6 bases and J by 6 bases; unmatched bases: 10. The CDR3 bases are TGTGCCAGCAGCCGCAGGGACAGGGGTAATCCCGGGGAGCTGTTTTTT. Protein sequence: CASSRRDRGNPGELFF.

This clonotype was detected many times. This sequence joins TRBV7-3 and TRBJ1-6; TRBD1 matches at 7 bases. The germline gives CDR1 SGHTA, CDR2 FQGTGA. V dropped 2 bases and J dropped 8; count of bases not matched to a gene: 12. The length of the CDR3 is 17 residues. The CDR3 region has the DNA TGTGCCAGCAGCTTATCGGGCAGGGGGATGTCGGATTCACCCCTCCACTTT. Encoded protein: CASSLSGRGMSDSPLHF. Variable domain in full (rest from reference TRBV7-3 and TRBJ1-6): GAGVSQTPSNKVTEKGKYVELRCDPISGHTALYWYRQSLGQGPEFLIYFQGTGAADDSGLPNDRFFAVRPEGSVSTLKIQRTERGDSAVYLCASSLSGRGMSDSPLHFGNGTRLTVT.

The table lists this clonotype with many counts. V is TRBV6-1 and J is TRBJ2-7; D perhaps matches TRBD2 (6 bases). V lost 5 bases and J 0 bases, leaving 17 bases between the germline ends. Germline V gene data show CDR1 as MNHNS and CDR2 as SASEGT. The CDR3 loop spans 16 amino acids. CDR3 loop: CASSPSTSHLSYEQYF. Written as DNA, the CDR3 is TGTGCCAGCAGTCCCTCAACTAGCCACCTCTCCTACGAGCAGTACTTC.

This clonotype was seen ten or more times. The chain employs TRBV7-3 and TRBJ1-5, with D tentatively TRBD1 (5 bases). V dropped 8 bases and J dropped 0 bases, with 8 bases sitting between them. The CDR3 sequence is 13 residues long. CDR1 SGHTA and CDR2 FQGTGA come from the germline V gene. The CDR3 DNA sequence: TGTGCCAGCGGGCAGGGTAGCAATCAGCCCCAGCATTTT. Translating gives CASGQGSNQPQHF.

The V call is TRBV19, the J call TRBJ1-2, with D maybe TRBD1 (5 bases). V lost 1 base and J 4 bases, leaving 13 bases between the germline ends. The CDR3 runs 15 residues. Germline V gene lookup returns CDR1 LNHDA and CDR2 SQIVND (reference sequence). CDR3 residues: CASSIAPGLIYGYTF. DNA for the CDR3: TGTGCCAGTAGTATAGCCCCGGGACTGATCTATGGCTACACCTTC.

The gene calls are TRBV18 and TRBJ2-1; a possible D gene is TRBD2 (5 bases). V lost 3 bases, J lost 7 bases, and 19 bases lay in between. The CDR3 covers 16 residues. Germline V gene lookup returns CDR1 KGHSH and CDR2 LQKENI. The CDR3 DNA is TGTGCCAGCTCACCCCGGACGGGGAACAGAGAGAATGAGCAGTTCTTC. It translates to CASSPRTGNRENEQFF.

The chain links TRBV3-1 to TRBJ2-5, with D possibly TRBD1 on 5 matching bases. The CDR3 runs to 16 residues. V was cut by 0 bases and J by 2 bases, with 13 bases left in between. Germline-derived CDR1 and CDR2 are LGHDT and YNNKEL (reference sequence). This CDR3 reads CASSQEWGERQETQYF. Here the CDR3 DNA reads TGTGCCAGCAGCCAAGAGTGGGGCGAACGTCAAGAGACCCAGTACTTC.

This clonotype was observed at least ten times. V gene TRBV4-1 combines with J gene TRBJ2-7, with no clear D. Trimming cost V 5 bases and J 7 bases, with 9 bases left between them. The CDR3 has 11 residues. Germline CDR1 reads MGHRA; CDR2 reads YSYEKL. The chain's CDR3 is CASSWAGEQYF. CDR3 sequence (DNA): TGCGCCAGCAGCTGGGCTGGGGAGCAGTACTTC.

This clonotype was seen ten or more times. V gene TRBV7-3 combines with J gene TRBJ1-5; 7 nucleotides match TRBD1. There are 16 residues in the CDR3. Germline V gene data show CDR1 as SGHTA and CDR2 as FQGTGA. V was pared by 4 bases and J by 0 bases, with 6 bases of the junction left unmatched. CDR3: CASSSGQEYSNQPQHF. CDR3 coding DNA: TGTGCCAGCAGCTCCGGACAGGAATATAGCAATCAGCCCCAGCATTTT.

The chain is built from TRBV24-1 and TRBJ2-3; D possibly corresponds to TRBD1 (5 bases). The CDR3 is 14 amino acids. The germline V gene encodes CDR1 KGHDR and CDR2 SFDVKD. The V end was cut by 9 bases, the J end by 0 bases, with 12 bases between. This CDR3 is CATEADSSTDTQYF. The CDR3 coding sequence is TGTGCCACCGAAGCCGACAGCAGCACAGATACGCAGTATTTT.